A single sample is the source of the 7 T cell receptor beta chains below, sequenced in a study of cytomegalovirus exposure and HLA in healthy donors. Researchers ran the PCR with 60 Vbeta and 13 Jbeta primers. Generated by immunoSEQ multiplex PCR, the TCRdb table keeps only in-frame clones and is missing some. Found here are approximately 190,000 clones, 80% to 85% of them singletons; the top ten hold around 0.75%. Specimen: PBMCs. All receptors come from a woman aged 18-30 years in good health and CMV-seronegative.

This chain uses TRBV6-5 with TRBJ2-7; maybe TRBD2 (6 bases). Trimming removed 5 bases at V and 6 bases at J, with 17 bases between. The CDR3 length is 14 residues. Germline V lookup: CDR1 MNHEY, CDR2 SVGAGI. The CDR3 spells CASSPTGTGAEQYF. The CDR3 DNA reads TGTGCCAGCAGTCCAACCGGGACGGGAGCCGAGCAGTACTTC.

This chain links TRBV7-8 with TRBJ2-5; possible D gene TRBD1, 6 bases. The CDR3 spans 18 residues. V dropped 1 base and J dropped 4 bases, with 22 bases sitting between them. CDR1 and CDR2 from the germline V gene are SGHVS and FQNEAQ. Written as DNA, the CDR3 is TGTGCCAGCAGCTTAGTTCGATGGTTGCCAGGGGCTGGAGAGACCCAGTACTTC. Encoded protein: CASSLVRWLPGAGETQYF.

V gene TRBV27 combines with J gene TRBJ2-1; the match to TRBD1 covers 8 bases. The V gene end was trimmed by 5 bases and the J gene end by 7 bases; junction bases not matched to a gene: 7. The germline gives CDR1 MNHEY, CDR2 SMNVEV (reference sequence). There are 14 residues in the CDR3. CDR3 region: CASSLGTGFNEQFF. For the CDR3, the DNA is TGTGCCAGCAGTCTCGGGACAGGCTTTAATGAGCAGTTCTTC.

The V gene is TRBV27, the J gene TRBJ2-7, with 10 bases aligning to TRBD1. Trimming at V came to 0 bases and at J to 0 bases, leaving 2 bases not matched to a gene. The CDR3 has 16 amino acids. Germline assignment: CDR1 MNHEY and CDR2 SMNVEV (reference sequence). The DNA for the CDR3 is TGTGCCAGCAGTTTATCGGGACAGGGGTACTCCTACGAGCAGTACTTC. Encoded protein: CASSLSGQGYSYEQYF.

The rearrangement joins TRBV25-1 to TRBJ2-1, with 7 positions matching TRBD2. CDR1 is MGHDK, CDR2 SYGVNS, per germline. The CDR3 spans 16 residues. V gave up 4 bases and J gave up 0 bases; unmatched junction bases: 6. Here the CDR3 DNA reads TGTGCCAGCAGTGCGGCCGGCGGGAGCTCCTACAATGAGCAGTTCTTC. Translation: CASSAAGGSSYNEQFF.

The chain links TRBV7-9 to TRBJ2-5, with TRBD1 matching over 9 bases. The V gene's germline CDR1 is SEHNR and CDR2 FQNEAQ (reference sequence). CDR3 length: 17 amino acids. V shed 3 bases, J shed 2 bases, and the junction held 10 bases outside the gene matches. CDR3 sequence: CASSFFKTGGFQETQYF. The CDR3 coding sequence is TGTGCCAGCAGCTTTTTTAAGACAGGGGGTTTTCAAGAGACCCAGTACTTC.

CDR3 coding DNA: TGTGCCAGCAGTTTATATGCGGGTGGAAACACCATATATTTT. Protein: CASSLYAGGNTIYF. The V and J genes are TRBV28 and TRBJ1-3, with D unclear. This CDR3 comprises 14 residues. V lost 1 base, J lost 3 bases, and 7 bases lay in between. From germline, CDR1 is MDHEN and CDR2 SYDVKM. The full variable domain, with the rest looked up from reference TRBV28 and TRBJ1-3, is DVKVTQSSRYLVKRTGEKVFLECVQDMDHENMFWYRQDPGLGLRLIYFSYDVKMKEKGDIPEGYSVSREKKERFSLILESASTNQTSMYLCASSLYAGGNTIYFGEGSWLTVV.